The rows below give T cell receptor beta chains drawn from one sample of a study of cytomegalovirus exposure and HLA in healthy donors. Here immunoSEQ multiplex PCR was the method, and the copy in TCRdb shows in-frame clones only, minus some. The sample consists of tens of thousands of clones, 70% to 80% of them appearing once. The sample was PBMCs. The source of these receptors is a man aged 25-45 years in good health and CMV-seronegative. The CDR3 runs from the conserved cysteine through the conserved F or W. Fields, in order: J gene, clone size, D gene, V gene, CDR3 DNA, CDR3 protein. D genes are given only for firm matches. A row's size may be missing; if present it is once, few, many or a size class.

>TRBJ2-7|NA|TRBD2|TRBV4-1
TGCGCCAGCAGCCAAGAGTCTAGCGGGAGAGGGGAGCAGTACTTC
CASSQESSGRGEQYF
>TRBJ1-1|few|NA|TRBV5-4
TGTGCCAGCAGCCCTCAGGGGAGCTACACTGAAGCTTTCTTT
CASSPQGSYTEAFF
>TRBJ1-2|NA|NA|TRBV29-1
TGCAGCGTTGAAGACCGAGAGGGCTTGACTAACTATGGCTACACCTTC
CSVEDREGLTNYGYTF
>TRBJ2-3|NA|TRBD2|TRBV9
TGTGCCAGCGCGGGACTAGCGGGAGATACGCAGTATTTT
CASAGLAGDTQYF
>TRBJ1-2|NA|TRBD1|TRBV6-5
TGTGCCAGCAGTTCATCCGGGACAGGGATGGATGGCTACACCTTC
CASSSSGTGMDGYTF
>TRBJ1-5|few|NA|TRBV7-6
TGTGCCAGCAGCTTAGGACATAACCAGCCCCAGCATTTT
CASSLGHNQPQHF
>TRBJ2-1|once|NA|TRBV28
TGTGCCAGCAGTTTGCGGAGATCCTACAATGAGCAGTTCTTC
CASSLRRSYNEQFF
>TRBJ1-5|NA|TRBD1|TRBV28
TGTGCCAGCAGTTCGCCGCAGGGGGCGGGTCAGCCCCAGCATTTT
CASSSPQGAGQPQHF
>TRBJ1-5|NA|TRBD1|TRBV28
TGTGCCAGCTCCGGGACAGCACAAAATAGCAATCAGCCCCAGCATTTT
CASSGTAQNSNQPQHF
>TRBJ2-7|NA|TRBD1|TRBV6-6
TGTGCCAGCAGCAACCGACAGGGCATTGGCGAGCAGTACTTC
CASSNRQGIGEQYF
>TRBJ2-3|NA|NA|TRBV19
TGTGCCAGTAGCCTGGCGGGAAGCACAGATACGCAGTATTTT
CASSLAGSTDTQYF
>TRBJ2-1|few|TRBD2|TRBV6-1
TGTGCCAGCAGTGATTGGACTAGCGGCGCCTACAATGAGCAGTTCTTC
CASSDWTSGAYNEQFF
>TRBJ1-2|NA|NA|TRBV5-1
TGCGCCAGCAGCTTGGCCAAGAGTGGAACGAGGGGCTACACCTTC
CASSLAKSGTRGYTF
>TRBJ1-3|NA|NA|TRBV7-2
TGTGCCAGCAGCTCAGGGACGGGGGGCGGTTTAAGCTCTGGAAACACCATATATTTT
CASSSGTGGGLSSGNTIYF
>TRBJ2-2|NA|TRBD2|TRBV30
TGTGCCTGGAGTGGCCGACTAGCGCGACTAACCGGGGAGCTGTTTTTT
CAWSGRLARLTGELFF
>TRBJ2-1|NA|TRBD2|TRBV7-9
TGTGCCAGCAGGTCTCCGGGACTAGCGGGAGGATCCTCCTACAATGAGCAGTTCTTC
CASRSPGLAGGSSYNEQFF
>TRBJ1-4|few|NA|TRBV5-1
TGCGCCAGCAGCGCTGACAGAGAAAAACTGTTTTTT
CASSADREKLFF
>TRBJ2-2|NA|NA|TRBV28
TGTGCCAGCAGTTTAGGAGGGGCAGGCGGCACCGGGGAGCTGTTTTTT
CASSLGGAGGTGELFF
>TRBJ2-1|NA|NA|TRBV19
TGTGCCAGTAGTATGGCAGACAGAAACAATGAGCAGTTCTTC
CASSMADRNNEQFF
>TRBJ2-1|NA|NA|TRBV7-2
TGTGCCAGCAGCTTAGCATCGGGAGCCGTCGGCAATGAGCAGTTCTTC
CASSLASGAVGNEQFF
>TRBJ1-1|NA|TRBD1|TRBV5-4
TGTGCCAGCAGCTACCTAGGACAGGGTGAAGCTTTCTTT
CASSYLGQGEAFF
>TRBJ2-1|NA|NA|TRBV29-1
TGCAGCGTTCCTAGCCCCAATGAGCAGTTCTTC
CSVPSPNEQFF
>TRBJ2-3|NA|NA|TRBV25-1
TGTGCCAGCAGTGATGTGGGGCACACCACAGATACGCAGTATTTT
CASSDVGHTTDTQYF
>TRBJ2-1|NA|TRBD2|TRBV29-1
TGCAGCGTTGAAGCCCCGGGACTAGCGGGAGGGAATGAGCAGTTCTTC
CSVEAPGLAGGNEQFF
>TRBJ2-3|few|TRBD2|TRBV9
TGTGCCAGCACTCGTATAGCGGGGGGGCCAGATACGCAGTATTTT
CASTRIAGGPDTQYF
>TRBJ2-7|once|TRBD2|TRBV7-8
TGTGCCAGCAGCTTAGGGACTAGCGGGAGTATTTACGAGCAGTACTTC
CASSLGTSGSIYEQYF